The 23 T cell receptor beta chains below all came from one sample that was sequenced in a study of cytomegalovirus exposure and HLA in healthy donors. 60 Vbeta and 13 Jbeta primers were used in PCR. Assay: immunoSEQ multiplex PCR; the TCRdb copy retains only in-frame clones and omits some. Found here are 55,000 to 80,000 clones, approximately 75% of them singletons; the top ten hold roughly 25%. The specimen sequenced was PBMCs. The receptors come from a man in his fifties in good health and CMV-seropositive.

The CDR3 DNA reads as TGTGCCAGCAGTTTATCACGGCTGAGGTCCTACGAGCAGTACTTC. This sequence encodes CASSLSRLRSYEQYF. The chain joins TRBV28 to TRBJ2-7, with D unclear. This CDR3 contains 15 residues. Germline CDR1 and CDR2: MDHEN and SYDVKM. V was clipped by 1 base and J by 1 base, with 11 bases between them.

This clone was seen ten or more times. This sequence joins TRBV6-4 and TRBJ2-7, with D perhaps matching TRBD1 (6 bases). CDR1 and CDR2 from the germline V gene are MRHNA and SNTAGT. V was trimmed by 6 bases and J by 5 bases, leaving 23 bases between them. The CDR3 sequence is 16 residues long. For the CDR3, the DNA is TGTGCCAGCAGCCCGAACCCGGGACAAGGCGACGACGAGCAGTACTTC. Residues: CASSPNPGQGDDEQYF.

The chain couples TRBV6-1 to TRBJ1-1, with a weak D call TRBD1 (6 bases). This CDR3 contains 12 residues. CDR1 MNHNS and CDR2 SASEGT come from the germline V gene. V lost 6 bases and J lost 5, with 10 bases in between. The CDR3 reads CASSQQGTEAFF. The CDR3 DNA is TGTGCCAGCAGCCAACAGGGAACTGAAGCTTTCTTT.

The CDR3 here is CAWRGGTTGNTIYF. The CDR3 DNA sequence: TGTGCCTGGAGGGGAGGGACAACTGGAAACACCATATATTTT. The chain uses TRBV30 and TRBJ1-3; D might be TRBD1 (6 bases). The CDR3 covers 14 residues. In germline, CDR1 is GTSNPN, CDR2 SVGIG (reference sequence). V lost 3 bases, J lost 2 bases, and 11 bases lay in between.

The gene calls are TRBV7-6 and TRBJ1-2, with D tentatively TRBD1 (5 bases). Trimming stripped 0 bases from V and 2 bases from J, with 10 bases between. The CDR3 covers 15 residues. Germline CDR1 and CDR2: SGHVS and FNYEAQ. The CDR3 DNA is TGTGCCAGCAGCTTAGCGCCGACAGCAAACTATGGCTACACCTTC. Its translation is CASSLAPTANYGYTF. The variable domain in full, with the rest retrieved from reference TRBV7-6 and TRBJ1-2, is GAGVSQSPRYKVTKRGQDVALRCDPISGHVSLYWYRQALGQGPEFLTYFNYEAQQDKSGLPNDRFSAERPEGSISTLTIQRTEQRDSAMYRCASSLAPTANYGYTFGSGTRLTVV.

This clone was detected only a few times. This chain connects TRBV4-2 to TRBJ2-1; 8 nucleotides line up with TRBD2. Germline V gene sequence: CDR1 LGHNA, CDR2 YNFKEQ. There are 14 residues in the CDR3. V was clipped by 9 bases and J by 6 bases; unmatched bases: 10. CDR3 nucleotides: TGTGCCAGTACTAGCGGACTAAGCCTCAATGAGCAGTTCTTC. Protein: CASTSGLSLNEQFF.

The CDR3 DNA sequence: TGTGCCTGGAGCTCCTGGACTAGCGGGGGGGCCACAGATACGCAGTATTTT. Translating it yields CAWSSWTSGGATDTQYF. The V and J genes are TRBV30 and TRBJ2-3; the match to TRBD2 covers 15 bases. From germline, CDR1 is GTSNPN and CDR2 SVGIG (reference sequence). The CDR3 consists of 17 residues. V lost 3 bases and J lost 2; bases outside the gene matches: 6.

The CDR3 DNA is TGTGCCAGCAGCCTAAACTACGAGCAGTACTTC. The encoded protein is CASSLNYEQYF. This rearrangement joins TRBV13 to TRBJ2-7; no clear D. Deletions cut 5 bases from V and 3 bases from J, with 5 bases between. Per the germline V gene, CDR1 is PRHDT and CDR2 is FYEKMQ (reference sequence). The CDR3 runs to 11 residues. The variable domain in full, completed from reference TRBV13 and TRBJ2-7, reads AAGVIQSPRHLIKEKRETATLKCYPIPRHDTVYWYQQGPGQDPQFLISFYEKMQSDKGSIPDRFSAQQFSDYHSELNMSSLELGDSALYFCASSLNYEQYFGPGTRLTVT.

This clone has just a few counts. This likely stems from a read error, as it lies one base from a far larger clone. This same CDR3 is encoded by further DNA sequences in the sample. V is TRBV5-1 and J is TRBJ2-1, with 15 nucleotides matching TRBD2. Germline V gene sequence: CDR1 SGHRS, CDR2 YFSETQ. This CDR3 is 15 amino acids long. CDR3 nucleotides: TGCGCGAGCAGCTCCGGACTAGCGGGAGGGGATGAGCAGTTCTTC. Amino acid sequence: CASSSGLAGGDEQFF.

J is TRBJ2-5 and V is TRBV7-9; 8 nucleotides match TRBD2. From germline, CDR1 is SEHNR and CDR2 FQNEAQ (reference sequence). V trimming: 4 bases; J trimming: 5 bases; junction bases outside the gene matches: 12. The CDR3 contains 16 residues. CDR3 bases: TGTGCCAGCAGCTCCCAGGACCAGCGGGGGCGGGAGACCCAGTACTTC. It specifies CASSSQDQRGRETQYF.

The rearrangement joins TRBV6-5 to TRBJ1-4; D remains unclear. V lost 2 bases and J 7 bases, leaving 14 bases between the germline ends. Per the germline V gene, CDR1 is MNHEY and CDR2 is SVGAGI. The CDR3 extends over 15 amino acids. CDR3 sequence reads: CASSYRKTLGEKLFF. CDR3 DNA: TGTGCCAGCAGTTACCGGAAGACTCTCGGTGAAAAACTGTTTTTT.

Here the CDR3 DNA reads TGCGCCAGCACCAAGCAAACTCCCGGGACTAGAGACACCGGGGAGCTGTTTTTT. Translating it yields CASTKQTPGTRDTGELFF. V gene TRBV10-2 combines with J gene TRBJ2-2; the match to TRBD2 covers 8 bases. The CDR3 is 18 residues long. Per germline, CDR1 WSHSY and CDR2 SAAADI. J was trimmed by 3 bases and V by 7 bases; bases with no gene match: 16.

This clone has only one observation. V gene TRBV11-3 combines with J gene TRBJ2-1; TRBD2 matches 7 bases. The CDR3 covers 16 residues. Germline lookup yields CDR1 SGHNT and CDR2 YENEEA. Trimming at V came to 1 base and at J to 0 bases, leaving 3 bases not matched to a gene. The CDR3 sequence: CASSLGGGSSYNEQFF. The DNA of the CDR3 is TGTGCCAGCAGCTTAGGAGGCGGGAGCTCCTACAATGAGCAGTTCTTC.

The count of this clone is one. The chain recombines TRBV5-5 with TRBJ2-5; 8 bases line up with TRBD2. The germline V gene has CDR1 SGHKS and CDR2 YYEKEE (reference sequence). The CDR3 totals 13 residues. J was trimmed by 5 bases and V by 2 bases; bases with no gene match: 2. In DNA form, the CDR3 reads TGTGCCAGCAGCTTTAGCGGGGATGAGACCCAGTACTTC. This gives the protein CASSFSGDETQYF.

The rearrangement joins TRBV30 to TRBJ2-1; no reliable D call. From germline, CDR1 is GTSNPN and CDR2 SVGIG (reference sequence). The CDR3 has 14 amino acids. Trimming took off 4 bases at V and 9 bases at J, with 19 bases between the two ends. In DNA form, the CDR3 reads TGTGCCTGGATGGGCAGTTTCACAAAAAGTGAGCAGTTCTTC. Residues: CAWMGSFTKSEQFF.

The chain is built from TRBV2 and TRBJ1-1, with D uncertain. The germline V gene encodes CDR1 SNHLY and CDR2 FYNNEI. CDR3 size: 13 residues. Trimming took 3 bases from V and 5 from J, leaving 10 bases between them. The CDR3 nucleotides read TGTGCCAGCAGTGATGAGAGATGGACTGAAGCTTTCTTT. It encodes CASSDERWTEAFF.

The CDR3: CAWSKLVSSYNEQFF. The CDR3 DNA is TGTGCCTGGAGTAAGCTGGTTAGCTCCTACAATGAGCAGTTCTTC. The V and J genes are TRBV30 and TRBJ2-1; no firm D call. Germline V gene sequence: CDR1 GTSNPN, CDR2 SVGIG (reference sequence). V gave up 2 bases and J gave up 0 bases, with 11 bases separating them. The CDR3 spans 15 residues.

The rearrangement links TRBV5-1 to TRBJ2-5; D possibly corresponds to TRBD2 (6 bases). This CDR3 has 14 residues. The V end lost 4 bases, the J end lost 1 base, and 11 bases lay between the germline ends. CDR1 is SGHRS and CDR2 is YFSETQ in the germline V gene. CDR3 nucleotides: TGCGCCAGCAGCCGCTTTAGCGGCCAAGAGACCCAGTACTTC. This sequence encodes CASSRFSGQETQYF.

In nucleotides, the CDR3 is TGTGCCATCAGTGAGTCGAATCTCGGGAGGGCCCCCGGGGAGCTGTTTTTT. Residues: CAISESNLGRAPGELFF. The rearrangement joins TRBV10-3 to TRBJ2-2; the match to TRBD2 covers 8 bases. Per germline, CDR1 ENHRY and CDR2 SYGVKD. Trimming at V came to 0 bases and at J to 6 bases, leaving 9 bases not matched to a gene. The CDR3 extends over 17 amino acids.

The count of this clone is one. The chain links TRBV29-1 to TRBJ1-1; no clear D. Germline values: CDR1 SQVTM, CDR2 ANQGSEA. V was clipped by 1 base and J by 2 bases, with 8 bases between them. This CDR3 has 13 amino acids. CDR3 sequence reads: CSVEVRRNTEAFF. The CDR3 DNA sequence: TGCAGCGTTGAAGTACGGAGAAACACTGAAGCTTTCTTT.

The chain employs TRBV30 and TRBJ2-3; tentative D call: TRBD2 (6 bases). Per germline, CDR1 GTSNPN and CDR2 SVGIG (reference sequence). V was shortened by 4 bases and J by 2 bases, with 16 bases between the two germline ends. The CDR3 spans 15 residues. The CDR3 loop is CAWKVAGQSTDTQYF. CDR3 sequence (DNA): TGTGCCTGGAAGGTTGCGGGGCAATCCACAGATACGCAGTATTTT.

The chain uses TRBV2 and TRBJ1-1, with 7 bases fitting TRBD1. Germline-derived CDR1 and CDR2 are SNHLY and FYNNEI. The junction had 10 bases not matched to a gene; V was cut back by 5 bases and J by 10 bases. There are 13 residues in the CDR3. The CDR3 DNA follows: TGTGCCAGCAGTTTCAGGGGGGCCCGGATAGCTTTCTTT. As protein: CASSFRGARIAFF.

The chain uses TRBV2 and TRBJ1-5, with a possible D match to TRBD1 (6 bases). CDR1 SNHLY and CDR2 FYNNEI come from the germline V gene. V was clipped by 4 bases and J by 6 bases, with 13 bases between them. The CDR3 contains 14 residues. The CDR3 loop reads CASSVDSAGQPQHF. CDR3 coding DNA: TGTGCCAGCAGTGTGGACAGCGCGGGTCAGCCCCAGCATTTT.